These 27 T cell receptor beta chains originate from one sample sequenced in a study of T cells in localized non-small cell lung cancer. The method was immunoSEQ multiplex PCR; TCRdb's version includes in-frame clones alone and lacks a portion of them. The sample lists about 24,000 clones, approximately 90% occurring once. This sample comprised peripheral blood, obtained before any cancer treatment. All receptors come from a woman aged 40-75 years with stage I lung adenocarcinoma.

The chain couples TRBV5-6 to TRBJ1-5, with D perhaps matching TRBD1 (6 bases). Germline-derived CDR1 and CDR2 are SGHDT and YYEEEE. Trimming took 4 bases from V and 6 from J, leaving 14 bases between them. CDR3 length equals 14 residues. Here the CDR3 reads CASSLDRRGQPQHF. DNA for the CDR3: TGTGCCAGCAGCCTAGACAGGAGGGGTCAGCCCCAGCATTTT.

The CDR3 nucleotides are TGTGCCAGTCGAAACACAGGACCCGACTACGAGCAGTACTTC. This gives the protein CASRNTGPDYEQYF. The chain carries TRBV19 and TRBJ2-7; TRBD1 is a possible D gene (5 bases). Trimming removed 8 bases at V and 3 bases at J, with 17 bases between. CDR3 size: 14 residues. CDR1 and CDR2 (germline): LNHDA, SQIVND (reference sequence). The complete variable domain, with remaining parts taken from reference TRBV19 and TRBJ2-7, reads DGGITQSPKYLFRKEGQNVTLSCEQNLNHDAMYWYRQDPGQGLRLIYYSQIVNDFQKGDIAEGYSVSREKKESFPLTVTSAQKNPTAFYLCASRNTGPDYEQYFGPGTRLTVT.

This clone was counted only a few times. The CDR3 loop is CASSLTGLGANEQFF. The CDR3, as DNA: TGTGCCAGCAGCCTAACGGGCCTGGGGGCCAATGAGCAGTTCTTC. The chain carries TRBV7-6 and TRBJ2-1; a possible D gene is TRBD1 (6 bases). V dropped 5 bases and J dropped 6 bases, with 17 bases sitting between them. Germline assignment: CDR1 SGHVS and CDR2 FNYEAQ. The CDR3 contains 15 residues.

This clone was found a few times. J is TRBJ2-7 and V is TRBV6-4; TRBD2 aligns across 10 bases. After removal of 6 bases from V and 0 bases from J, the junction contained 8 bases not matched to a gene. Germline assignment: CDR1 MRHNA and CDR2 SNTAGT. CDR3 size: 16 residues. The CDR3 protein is CASRSLAGGVSYEQYF. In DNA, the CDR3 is TGTGCCAGCAGGTCTTTAGCGGGAGGTGTCTCCTACGAGCAGTACTTC.

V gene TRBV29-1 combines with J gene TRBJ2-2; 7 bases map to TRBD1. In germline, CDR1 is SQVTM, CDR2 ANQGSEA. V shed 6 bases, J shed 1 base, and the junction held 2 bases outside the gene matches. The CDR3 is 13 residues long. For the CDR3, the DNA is TGCAGCGTCCGGACAGGGAACACCGGGGAGCTGTTTTTT. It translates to CSVRTGNTGELFF.

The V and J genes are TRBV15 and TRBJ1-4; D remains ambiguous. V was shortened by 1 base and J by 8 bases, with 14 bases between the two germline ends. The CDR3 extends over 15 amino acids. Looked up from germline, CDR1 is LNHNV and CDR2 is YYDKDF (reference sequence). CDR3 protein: CATSRVWAVGEKLFF. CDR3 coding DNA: TGTGCCACCAGCAGAGTTTGGGCGGTAGGCGAAAAACTGTTTTTT.

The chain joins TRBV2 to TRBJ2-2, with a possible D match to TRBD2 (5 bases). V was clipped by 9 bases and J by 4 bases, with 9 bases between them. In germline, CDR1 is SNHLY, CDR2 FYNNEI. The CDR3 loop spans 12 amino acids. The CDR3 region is CASQRSTGELFF. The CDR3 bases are TGTGCCAGTCAGCGGTCCACCGGGGAGCTGTTTTTT. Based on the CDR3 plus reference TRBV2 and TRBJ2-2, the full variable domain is EPEVTQTPSHQVTQMGQEVILRCVPISNHLYFYWYRQILGQKVEFLVSFYNNEISEKSEIFDDQFSVERPDGSNFTLKIRSTKLEDSAMYFCASQRSTGELFFGEGSRLTVL.

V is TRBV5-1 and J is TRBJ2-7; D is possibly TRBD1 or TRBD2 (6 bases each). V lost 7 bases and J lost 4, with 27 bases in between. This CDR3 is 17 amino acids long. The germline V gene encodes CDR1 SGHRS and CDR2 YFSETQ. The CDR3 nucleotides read TGCGCCAGCGGACCGAGGAGTAGGGGGGCTCGGGGGTACGAGCAGTACTTC. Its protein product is CASGPRSRGARGYEQYF.

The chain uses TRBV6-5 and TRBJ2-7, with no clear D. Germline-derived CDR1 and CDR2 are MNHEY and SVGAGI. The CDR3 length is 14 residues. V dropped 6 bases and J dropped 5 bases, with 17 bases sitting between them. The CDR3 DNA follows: TGTGCCAGCAGCCCGTCTGGGCCTGGGGACGAGCAGTACTTC. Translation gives CASSPSGPGDEQYF.

CDR3 residues: CASSNWGRRSNQPQHF. The DNA of the CDR3 is TGTGCCAGTAGTAATTGGGGAAGGCGTAGCAATCAGCCCCAGCATTTT. The chain joins TRBV19 to TRBJ1-5; D gene unclear. V lost 4 bases and J lost 0, with 13 bases in between. Germline CDR1 and CDR2: LNHDA and SQIVND (reference sequence). The CDR3 loop spans 16 amino acids. The full variable domain, rest sourced from reference TRBV19 and TRBJ1-5, is DGGITQSPKYLFRKEGQNVTLSCEQNLNHDAMYWYRQDPGQGLRLIYYSQIVNDFQKGDIAEGYSVSREKKESFPLTVTSAQKNPTAFYLCASSNWGRRSNQPQHFGDGTRLSIL.

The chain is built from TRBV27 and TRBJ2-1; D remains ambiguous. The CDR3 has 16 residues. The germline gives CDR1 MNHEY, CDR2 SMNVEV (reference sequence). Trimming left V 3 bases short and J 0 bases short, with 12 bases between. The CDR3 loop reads CASSFHAISSYNEQFF. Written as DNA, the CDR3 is TGTGCCAGCAGTTTCCATGCTATCAGCTCCTACAATGAGCAGTTCTTC.

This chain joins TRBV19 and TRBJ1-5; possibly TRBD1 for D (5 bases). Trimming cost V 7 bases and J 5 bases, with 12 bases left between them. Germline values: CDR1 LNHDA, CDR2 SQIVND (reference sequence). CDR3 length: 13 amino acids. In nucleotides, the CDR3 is TGTGCCAGTACGTGGGGGACGGATCAGCCCCAGCATTTT. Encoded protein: CASTWGTDQPQHF.

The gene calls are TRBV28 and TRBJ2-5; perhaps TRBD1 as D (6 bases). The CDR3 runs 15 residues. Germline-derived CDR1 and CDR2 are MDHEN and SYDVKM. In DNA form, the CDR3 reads TGTGCATCCGGAGAAACAGGGAAAAGCAAGGAGACCCAGTACTTC. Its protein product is CASGETGKSKETQYF.

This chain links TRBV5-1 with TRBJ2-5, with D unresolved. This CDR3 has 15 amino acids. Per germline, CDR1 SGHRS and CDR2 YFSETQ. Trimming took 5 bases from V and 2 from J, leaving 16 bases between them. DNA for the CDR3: TGCGCCAGCAGAGCTCTACTACGCTCGCAAGAGACCCAGTACTTC. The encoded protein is CASRALLRSQETQYF. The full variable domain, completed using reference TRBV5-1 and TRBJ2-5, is KAGVTQTPRYLIKTRGQQVTLSCSPISGHRSVSWYQQTPGQGLQFLFEYFSETQRNKGNFPGRFSGRQFSNSRSEMNVSTLELGDSALYLCASRALLRSQETQYFGPGTRLLVL.

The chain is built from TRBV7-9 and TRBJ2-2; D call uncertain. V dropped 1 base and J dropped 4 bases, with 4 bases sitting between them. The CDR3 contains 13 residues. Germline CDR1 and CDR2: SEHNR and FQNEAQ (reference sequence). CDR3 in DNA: TGTGCCAGCAGCTTAGGATCCACCGGGGAGCTGTTTTTT. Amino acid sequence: CASSLGSTGELFF.

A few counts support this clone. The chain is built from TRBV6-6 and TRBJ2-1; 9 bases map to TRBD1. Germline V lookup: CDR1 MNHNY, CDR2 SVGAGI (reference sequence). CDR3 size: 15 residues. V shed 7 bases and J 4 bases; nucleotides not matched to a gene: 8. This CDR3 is CASKWGTGSYNEQFF. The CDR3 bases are TGTGCCAGCAAGTGGGGGACAGGGTCTTACAATGAGCAGTTCTTC.

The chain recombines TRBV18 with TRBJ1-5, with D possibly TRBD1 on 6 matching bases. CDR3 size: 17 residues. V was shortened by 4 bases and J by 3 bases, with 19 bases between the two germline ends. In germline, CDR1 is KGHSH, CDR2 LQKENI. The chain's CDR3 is CASSLYHRDFANQPQHF. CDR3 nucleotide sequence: TGTGCCAGCTCACTATACCACAGGGATTTCGCCAATCAGCCCCAGCATTTT.

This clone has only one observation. Here the CDR3 reads CATSRDRAGTYEQYF. CDR3 nucleotides: TGTGCCACCAGCAGAGATCGGGCGGGAACCTACGAGCAGTACTTC. The chain uses TRBV15 and TRBJ2-7, with a weak D call TRBD2 (6 bases). The CDR3 runs to 15 residues. Germline CDR1 reads LNHNV; CDR2 reads YYDKDF (reference sequence). V was shortened by 0 bases and J by 2 bases, with 11 bases between the two germline ends.

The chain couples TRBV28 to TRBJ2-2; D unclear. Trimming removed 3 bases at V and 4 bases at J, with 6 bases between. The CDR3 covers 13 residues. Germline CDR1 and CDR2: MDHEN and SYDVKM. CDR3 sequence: CASSFVATGELFF. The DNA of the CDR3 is TGTGCCAGCAGTTTCGTGGCCACCGGGGAGCTGTTTTTT.

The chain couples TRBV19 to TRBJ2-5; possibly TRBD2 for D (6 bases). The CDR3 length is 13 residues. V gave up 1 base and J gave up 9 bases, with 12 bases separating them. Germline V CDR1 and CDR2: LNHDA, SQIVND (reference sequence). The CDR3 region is CASSIVATGAQYF. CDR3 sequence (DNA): TGTGCCAGTAGTATAGTGGCAACGGGGGCCCAGTACTTC.

In DNA, the CDR3 is TGTGCCAGCAGTTCGGGACTAGCCCCCAATGAGCAGTTCTTC. This sequence encodes CASSSGLAPNEQFF. V is TRBV6-5 and J is TRBJ2-1; TRBD2 matches 9 bases. Germline-derived CDR1 and CDR2 are MNHEY and SVGAGI. The CDR3 contains 14 residues. V trimming: 4 bases; J trimming: 6 bases; junction bases outside the gene matches: 4.

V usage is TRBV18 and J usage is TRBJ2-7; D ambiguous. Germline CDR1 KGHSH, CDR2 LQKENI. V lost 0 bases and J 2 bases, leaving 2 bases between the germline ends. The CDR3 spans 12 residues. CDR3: CASSPPTYEQYF. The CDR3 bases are TGTGCCAGCTCACCACCGACCTACGAGCAGTACTTC.

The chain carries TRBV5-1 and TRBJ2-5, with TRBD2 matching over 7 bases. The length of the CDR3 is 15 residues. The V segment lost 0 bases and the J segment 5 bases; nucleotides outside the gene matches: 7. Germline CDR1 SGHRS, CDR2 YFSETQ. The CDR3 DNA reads TGCGCCAGCAGCTTGGGGCCAACTAGCGTTGAGACCCAGTACTTC. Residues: CASSLGPTSVETQYF. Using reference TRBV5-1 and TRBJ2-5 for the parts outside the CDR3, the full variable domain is KAGVTQTPRYLIKTRGQQVTLSCSPISGHRSVSWYQQTPGQGLQFLFEYFSETQRNKGNFPGRFSGRQFSNSRSEMNVSTLELGDSALYLCASSLGPTSVETQYFGPGTRLLVL.

CDR3 protein: CASRPASGGTDTQYF. The CDR3 DNA sequence: TGTGCCAGCAGGCCTGCTAGCGGGGGCACAGATACGCAGTATTTT. The V call is TRBV27, the J call TRBJ2-3; 9 nucleotides line up with TRBD2. The V and J ends lost 6 bases and 1 base, in that order; junction bases with no gene match: 5. Germline V gives CDR1 MNHEY, CDR2 SMNVEV (reference sequence). The CDR3 is 15 residues long.

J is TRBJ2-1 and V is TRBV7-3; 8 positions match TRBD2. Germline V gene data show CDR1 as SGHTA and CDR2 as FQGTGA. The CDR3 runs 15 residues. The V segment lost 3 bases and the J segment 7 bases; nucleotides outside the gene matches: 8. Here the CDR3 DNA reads TGTGCCAGCAGCTTCACTAGCGGCCGCGGGAATGAGCAGTTCTTC. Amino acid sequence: CASSFTSGRGNEQFF. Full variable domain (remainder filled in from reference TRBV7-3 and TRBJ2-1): GAGVSQTPSNKVTEKGKYVELRCDPISGHTALYWYRQSLGQGPEFLIYFQGTGAADDSGLPNDRFFAVRPEGSVSTLKIQRTERGDSAVYLCASSFTSGRGNEQFFGPGTRLTVL.

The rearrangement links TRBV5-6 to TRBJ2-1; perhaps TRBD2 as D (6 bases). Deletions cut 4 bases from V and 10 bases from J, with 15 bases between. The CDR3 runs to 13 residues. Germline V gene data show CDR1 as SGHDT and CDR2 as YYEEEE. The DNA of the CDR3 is TGTGCCAGCAGCGCCGGGACTCTCGGAGAGCAGTTCTTC. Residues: CASSAGTLGEQFF. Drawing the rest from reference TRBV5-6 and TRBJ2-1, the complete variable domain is DAGVTQSPTHLIKTRGQQVTLRCSPKSGHDTVSWYQQALGQGPQFIFQYYEEEERQRGNFPDRFSGHQFPNYSSELNVNALLLGDSALYLCASSAGTLGEQFFGPGTRLTVL.

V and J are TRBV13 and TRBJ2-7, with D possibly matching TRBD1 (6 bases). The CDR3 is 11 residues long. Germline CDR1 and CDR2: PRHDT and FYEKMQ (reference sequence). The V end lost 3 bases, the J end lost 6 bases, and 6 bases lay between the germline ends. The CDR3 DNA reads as TGTGCCAGCAGCTTCAGGGGCGAGCAGTACTTC. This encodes CASSFRGEQYF. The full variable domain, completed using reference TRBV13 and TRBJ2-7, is AAGVIQSPRHLIKEKRETATLKCYPIPRHDTVYWYQQGPGQDPQFLISFYEKMQSDKGSIPDRFSAQQFSDYHSELNMSSLELGDSALYFCASSFRGEQYFGPGTRLTVT.